These T cell receptor beta chains were read from a single sample in a study of neurological immune-mediated disorders. TCRdb used MiXCR to reprocess the 5' RACE reads, holding one entry per CDR3 protein. The repertoire consists of roughly 18,000 distinct CDR3 sequences, with around a quarter occurring once and the leading ten covering 30% to 40%. The sequencing sample was made of PBMCs. These receptors all stem from a man in his fifties or sixties with HTLV-1-associated myelopathy (HAM/TSP). Each CDR3 is given with its conserved first and last residue. A D gene is named only where the DNA matches it firmly. Some rows mark clone size as missing; the rest say once, few, many or name a class of expanded clone.

CDR3 length	clone size	D gene	J gene	V gene	CDR3 DNA	CDR3 protein
13	NA	TRBD1	TRBJ1-6	TRBV20-1	TGCAGTGCCCCCGGGGCAGGGGGTTCACCCCTCCACTTT	CSAPGAGGSPLHF
13	NA	NA	TRBJ2-3	TRBV5-1	TGCGCCAGCAGCTTGGATTGGGGAGATACGCAGTATTTT	CASSLDWGDTQYF
14	few	NA	TRBJ2-5	TRBV7-9	TGTGCCAGCAGTTCCCCAGGGATGGGAGAGACCCAGTACTTC	CASSSPGMGETQYF
13	once	NA	TRBJ1-2	TRBV5-1	TGCGCCAGCAGCTTGGATGGTGCAGGGGGCTACACCTTC	CASSLDGAGGYTF
14	few	TRBD2	TRBJ2-5	TRBV7-3	TGTGCCAGCAGCCCTACGGGACTACAAGAGACCCAGTACTTC	CASSPTGLQETQYF
16	NA	NA	TRBJ1-5	TRBV27	TGTGCCAGCACCCCTTACGGGGGCTTGAGCAATCAGCCCCAGCATTTT	CASTPYGGLSNQPQHF
13	many	NA	TRBJ2-7	TRBV10-3	TGTGCCATCAGTGAGTCAGCGGCGGGGGAGCAGTACTTC	CAISESAAGEQYF
15	NA	TRBD1	TRBJ2-2	TRBV12-3/TRBV12-4	TGTGCCAGCAGTGAACAGGGGGCTATTACCGGGGAGCTGTTTTTT	CASSEQGAITGELFF
12	many	NA	TRBJ2-5	TRBV20-1	TGCAGTGCTCCCCGGGGTGAAGAGACCCAGTACTTC	CSAPRGEETQYF
12	many	NA	TRBJ2-3	TRBV7-9	TGTGCCAGCAACTACCCCACAGATACGCAGTATTTT	CASNYPTDTQYF
14	many	NA	TRBJ2-3	TRBV19	TGTGCCAGTAGAACAACAGGCGGACCAGATACGCAGTATTTT	CASRTTGGPDTQYF
11	NA	NA	TRBJ1-2	TRBV12-3/TRBV12-4	TGTGCCAGCAGCTGGGGGGCTGGCTACACCTTC	CASSWGAGYTF
15	NA	TRBD2	TRBJ2-7	TRBV18	TGTGCCAGCTCACCCCCACGGACTAGCGGAGACGAGCAGTACTTC	CASSPPRTSGDEQYF
17	many	NA	TRBJ1-5	TRBV20-1	TGCAGTGCTAGAGATATGAGGTATATCAATAGCAATCAGCCCCAGCATTTT	CSARDMRYINSNQPQHF
11	NA	NA	TRBJ2-7	TRBV15	TGTGCCACCGGGACCCCAGGAGAGCAGTACTTC	CATGTPGEQYF
15	few	TRBD2	TRBJ2-5	TRBV27	TGTGCCAGCAGTTTAAGTCGGGGGGGCTGGGAGACCCAGTACTTC	CASSLSRGGWETQYF
13	many	NA	TRBJ2-3	TRBV20-1	TGCAGTGCTAGAGACGGGACCCGGGATACGCAGTATTTT	CSARDGTRDTQYF
14	NA	NA	TRBJ1-5	TRBV7-2	TGTGCCAGCAGCTTTCAGGGAATGCAGCAGCCCCAGCATTTT	CASSFQGMQQPQHF
15	once	NA	TRBJ2-1	TRBV12-3/TRBV12-4	TGTGCCAGCAGTCTCCTTTTCGCCTCCTACAATGAGCAGTTCTTC	CASSLLFASYNEQFF
15	NA	NA	TRBJ1-2	TRBV7-2	TGTGCCAGCAGCTTAGCTTCTGAACCCACTTATGGCTACACCTTC	CASSLASEPTYGYTF
13	many	TRBD1	TRBJ1-2	TRBV3-1	TGTGCCAGCAGCTACCAGGGGGCGGATGGCTACACCTTC	CASSYQGADGYTF
10	NA	NA	TRBJ1-2	TRBV29-1	TGCAGCGTTGAGGGGAAGGGCTACACCTTC	CSVEGKGYTF
14	many	NA	TRBJ1-2	TRBV19	TGTGCCAGTAAGAAAGGCGGCGGACCCTATGGCTACACCTTC	CASKKGGGPYGYTF
13	NA	NA	TRBJ1-6	TRBV20-1	TGCAGTGCTGGCGGCCCAATAGAGTCACCCCTCCACTTT	CSAGGPIESPLHF
11	medium-sized	NA	TRBJ2-1	TRBV20-1	TGCAGTGCTAGATTTGGCAATGAGCAGTTCTTC	CSARFGNEQFF
13	NA	NA	TRBJ2-1	TRBV29-1	TGCAGCGTTGAGGGCACAGGGCTAATCGAGCAGTTCTTC	CSVEGTGLIEQFF
14	few	NA	TRBJ1-1	TRBV6-1	TGTGCCAGCAGGGCGGTGGGGGGCAACACTGAAGCTTTCTTT	CASRAVGGNTEAFF
13	medium-sized	NA	TRBJ1-4	TRBV9	TGTGCCAGCAGCCCCGTTAGAAGCGGAAAACTGTTTTTT	CASSPVRSGKLFF
17	many	NA	TRBJ2-3	TRBV4-1	TGCGCCAGCAGCCAAGAAGGGGGGACCTCTAGCACAGATACGCAGTATTTT	CASSQEGGTSSTDTQYF
14	medium-sized	NA	TRBJ2-2	TRBV7-2	TGTGCCAGCAGCCCTTACAGCACCACCGGGGAGCTGTTTTTT	CASSPYSTTGELFF
15	NA	NA	TRBJ1-4	TRBV12-3/TRBV12-4	TGTGCCAGCACCCCCTCGGGGCGCAGTAATGAAAAACTGTTTTTT	CASTPSGRSNEKLFF
16	NA	NA	TRBJ2-7	TRBV14	TGTGCCAGCAGCCAAGCCATACTAGGGACAACCTACGAGCAGTACTTC	CASSQAILGTTYEQYF
12	NA	NA	TRBJ2-2	TRBV5-1	TGCGCCAGCAGCTTCCGGGACGGGGAGCTGTTTTTT	CASSFRDGELFF
15	medium-sized	TRBD1	TRBJ1-1	TRBV5-1	TGCGCCAGCAGCCGAGTTCCGGGACAGGACACTGAAGCTTTCTTT	CASSRVPGQDTEAFF
17	NA	NA	TRBJ2-3	TRBV4-3	TGCGCCAGCAGCCAAGGGATAAGAGTCTCTTCGGGAGATACGCAGTATTTT	CASSQGIRVSSGDTQYF
11	NA	NA	TRBJ2-7	TRBV24-1	TGTGCCACCCGACGGATCCCCGAGCAGTACTTC	CATRRIPEQYF
14	many	TRBD1	TRBJ1-1	TRBV18	TGTGCCGGTAAGGGGGCCCCGGGGGACACTGAAGCTTTCTTT	CAGKGAPGDTEAFF
15	many	TRBD2	TRBJ2-1	TRBV20-1	TGCAGTGCTTCCCCCCAAGCGGGAGCTTTGGATGAGCAGTTCTTC	CSASPQAGALDEQFF
14	few	NA	TRBJ2-3	TRBV7-2	TGTGCCAGCAGCCGGACAGTCAGCACAGATACGCAGTATTTT	CASSRTVSTDTQYF
19	many	TRBD2	TRBJ2-1	TRBV20-1	TGCAGTGCTAAAGGCATCCACCAGGGACTACCCAGCTCCTACAATGAGCAGTTCTTC	CSAKGIHQGLPSSYNEQFF
17	many	TRBD1	TRBJ2-3	TRBV20-1	TGCAGTGTTTCCGGGACAGGGTACCGATTATTCACAGATACGCAGTATTTT	CSVSGTGYRLFTDTQYF
14	few	TRBD1	TRBJ1-4	TRBV5-5	TGTGCCAGCAGCTTGAACAGGGGCGGTGAAAAACTGTTTTTT	CASSLNRGGEKLFF
14	NA	NA	TRBJ2-3	TRBV29-1	TGCAGCGCCGTCCGGGCTGTGGGGGCAGATACGCAGTATTTT	CSAVRAVGADTQYF
12	few	NA	TRBJ2-3	TRBV20-1	TGCAGTGCTAGAGATCAGCAGGAGACGCAGTATTTT	CSARDQQETQYF
13	many	NA	TRBJ2-5	TRBV7-9	TGTGCCAGCAGCCCGGACAGAAAAGAGACCCAGTACTTC	CASSPDRKETQYF
16	many	TRBD2	TRBJ2-3	TRBV20-1	TGCAGTGCTAGAAAGGGGAGCTCGGGGGGGGCGGATACGCAGTATTTT	CSARKGSSGGADTQYF
15	many	NA	TRBJ2-7	TRBV7-2	TGTGCCAGCAGCTTGGAATTAACAGGGTCCTACGAGCAGTACTTC	CASSLELTGSYEQYF
17	few	TRBD2	TRBJ2-5	TRBV3-1	TGTGCCAGCAGCCGGACTAGCGGTCCGGGGCGGCAAGAGACCCAGTACTTC	CASSRTSGPGRQETQYF
14	NA	NA	TRBJ2-7	TRBV2	TGTGCCAGCACCCCAGGCGGGACAGCCTACGAGCAGTACTTC	CASTPGGTAYEQYF
15	NA	NA	TRBJ2-3	TRBV5-1	TGCGCCAGCAGCTTGGCGATTCCTAGCACAGATACGCAGTATTTT	CASSLAIPSTDTQYF
14	NA	NA	TRBJ1-1	TRBV11-3	TGTGCCAGCAGCCCATTACGGGGGAGTACTGAAGCTTTCTTT	CASSPLRGSTEAFF
18	once	TRBD2	TRBJ2-1	TRBV20-1	TGCAGTGCTCCCGATGCAAAACTAGCGGGGGGTTTATACAATGAGCAGTTCTTC	CSAPDAKLAGGLYNEQFF
13	many	NA	TRBJ2-7	TRBV2	TGTGCCAGCAGCAGGGAAAGCTCCTACGAGCAGTACTTC	CASSRESSYEQYF